What follows describes a single T cell receptor beta chain. The sample belongs to a study of blood T cell repertoires in COVID-19. The CDR3 is 15 residues long. CDR1 is SNHLY, CDR2 FYNNEI, per germline. The V segment lost 3 bases and the J segment 4 bases; nucleotides outside the gene matches: 5. Some clones are missing from TCRdb's copy, which holds only in-frame ones; the method was immunoSEQ multiplex PCR. The profile covers 400,000 or so clones, with around nine tenths appearing a single time and over 2.5% taken by the ten largest. Sequences were obtained from peripheral blood. The sequence came from a human donor in a cohort sampled during active COVID-19. This chain links TRBV2 with TRBJ2-3; 9 bases line up with TRBD2. CDR3 coding DNA: TGTGCCAGCAGTGATCCGGCGGGGGGGCCAGATACGCAGTATTTT. Protein product: CASSDPAGGPDTQYF. The full variable domain, in which reference TRBV2 and TRBJ2-3 provide the parts outside the CDR3, is EPEVTQTPSHQVTQMGQEVILRCVPISNHLYFYWYRQILGQKVEFLVSFYNNEISEKSEIFDDQFSVERPDGSNFTLKIRSTKLEDSAMYFCASSDPAGGPDTQYFGPGTRLTVL.